What follows are 8 T cell receptor beta chains derived from one specimen sequenced in a study of blood T cell repertoires in COVID-19. TCRdb's table, derived via immunoSEQ multiplex PCR, lists solely in-frame clones and lacks some. Among approximately 69,000 clones listed, 88% were seen once. Material for sequencing was peripheral blood. The source is a man aged 50 or older with acute or convalescent COVID-19.

The V call is TRBV12-3 or TRBV12-4, the J call TRBJ1-1, with D unclear. Trimming removed 6 bases at V and 5 bases at J, with 10 bases between. The CDR3 is 12 residues long. The CDR3 region has the DNA TGTGCCAGCAGCCCACGGGGTACTGAAGCTTTCTTT. As protein: CASSPRGTEAFF.

The V gene is TRBV5-4, the J gene TRBJ2-7, with 11 bases lining up with TRBD1. The germline gives CDR1 SGHNT, CDR2 YYREEE (reference sequence). This CDR3 region has 14 residues. The V gene end was trimmed by 5 bases and the J gene end by 4 bases; junction bases not matched to a gene: 5. In nucleotides, the CDR3 is TGTGCCAGCAGTCCCGGGACAGGGGGGTACGAGCAGTACTTC. It specifies CASSPGTGGYEQYF.

The chain couples TRBV9 to TRBJ1-2; TRBD1 aligns across 10 bases. The J segment lost 4 bases and the V segment lost 3 bases, leaving 12 bases of the junction unmatched. The CDR3 contains 17 residues. Germline V gives CDR1 SGDLS, CDR2 YYNGEE. The DNA for the CDR3 is TGTGCCAGCAGCGCAACGACAGGGGGCGGTCGGAGCTATGGCTACACCTTC. Translated, it gives CASSATTGGGRSYGYTF.

The chain carries TRBV30 and TRBJ1-4, with 9 bases lining up with TRBD1. The V gene end was trimmed by 4 bases and the J gene end by 2 bases; junction bases not matched to a gene: 5. CDR3 length: 15 residues. CDR1 and CDR2 (germline): GTSNPN, SVGIG (reference sequence). CDR3 coding DNA: TGTGCCTGGATCGGGACAGGGAGTACTAATGAAAAACTGTTTTTT. It encodes CAWIGTGSTNEKLFF.

The V gene is TRBV19, the J gene TRBJ2-7; TRBD1 aligns across 9 bases. The CDR3 consists of 14 residues. Germline trimming cut 3 bases from V and 0 bases from J; bases unmatched to any gene: 0. The germline V gene has CDR1 LNHDA and CDR2 SQIVND (reference sequence). The CDR3 DNA reads TGTGCCAGTAGTATGGGACAGGGCTCCTACGAGCAGTACTTC. Residues: CASSMGQGSYEQYF.

This chain links TRBV7-2 with TRBJ2-4; no definite D call. The ends were cut back, 5 bases at V and 0 bases at J, with 8 bases in the middle. The CDR3 totals 14 residues. Germline CDR1 reads SGHTA; CDR2 reads FQGNSA. The CDR3 protein is CASSATVAKNIQYF. The CDR3 DNA is TGTGCCAGCAGCGCAACGGTAGCCAAAAACATTCAGTACTTC.

This clone was observed a single time. For the CDR3, the DNA is TGCGCCAGCAGTGGGAGGAATCAGCCCCAGCATTTT. Amino acids: CASSGRNQPQHF. The genes are TRBV10-2 and TRBJ1-5; D not certain. Germline V gene sequence: CDR1 WSHSY, CDR2 SAAADI. The V end was cut by 4 bases, the J end by 4 bases, with 5 bases between. The CDR3 runs to 12 residues.

The chain couples TRBV6-1 to TRBJ1-1; D perhaps matches TRBD1 (6 bases). Per germline, CDR1 MNHNS and CDR2 SASEGT. The CDR3 loop spans 14 amino acids. Trimming stripped 6 bases from V and 0 bases from J, with 11 bases between. The CDR3 region has the DNA TGTGCCAGCAGGAACAGGGCTATGAACACTGAAGCTTTCTTT. This encodes CASRNRAMNTEAFF.